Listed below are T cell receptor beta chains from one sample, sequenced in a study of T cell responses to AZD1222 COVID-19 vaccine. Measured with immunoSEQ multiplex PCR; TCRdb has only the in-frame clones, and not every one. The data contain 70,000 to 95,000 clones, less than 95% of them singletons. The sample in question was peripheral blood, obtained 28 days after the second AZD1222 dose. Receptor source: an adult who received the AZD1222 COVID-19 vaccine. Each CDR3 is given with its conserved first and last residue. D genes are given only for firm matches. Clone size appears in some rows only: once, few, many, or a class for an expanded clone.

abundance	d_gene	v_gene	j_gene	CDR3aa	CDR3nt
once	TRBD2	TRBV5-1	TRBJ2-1	CASSSLAGVIREQFF	TGCGCCAGCAGCTCCCTAGCGGGAGTAATTCGGGAGCAGTTCTTC
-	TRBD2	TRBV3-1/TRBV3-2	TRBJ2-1	CASSQLSGRSDNEQFF	TGTGCCAGCAGCCAACTAAGCGGGAGGTCGGACAATGAGCAGTTCTTC
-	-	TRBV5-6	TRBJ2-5	CASSLVAREETQYF	TGTGCCAGCAGCTTGGTAGCTCGGGAAGAGACCCAGTACTTC
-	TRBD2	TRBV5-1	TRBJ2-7	CASSFTSGYEQYF	TGCGCCAGCAGCTTTACTAGCGGGTACGAGCAGTACTTC
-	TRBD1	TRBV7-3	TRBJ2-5	CASSLTRDRGETQYF	TGTGCCAGCAGCTTAACTAGGGACAGAGGCGAGACCCAGTACTTC
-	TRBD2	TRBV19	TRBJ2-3	CASSSAGEGDTQYF	TGTGCCAGTAGTTCAGCGGGAGAGGGAGATACGCAGTATTTT
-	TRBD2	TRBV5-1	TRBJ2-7	CASRETSGFVGEQYF	TGCGCCAGCAGGGAGACTAGCGGCTTTGTCGGCGAGCAGTACTTC
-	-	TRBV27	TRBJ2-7	CASSFAGPSYEQYF	TGTGCCAGCAGTTTTGCCGGGCCCAGCTACGAGCAGTACTTC
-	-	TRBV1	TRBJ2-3	CTSTQGLADTQYF	TGCACCAGCACCCAGGGACTAGCGGATACGCAGTATTTT
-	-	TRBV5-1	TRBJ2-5	CASSLDSSGTQYF	TGCGCCAGCAGCTTAGACAGCTCCGGGACCCAGTACTTC
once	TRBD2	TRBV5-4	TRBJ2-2	CASSPLAGVDGELFF	TGTGCCAGCAGTCCACTAGCGGGAGTTGACGGGGAGCTGTTTTTT